These T cell receptor beta chains were read from a single sample in a study of patients and donors after allogeneic stem cell transplantation. TCRdb used MiXCR to reprocess the RT-PCR reads, holding one entry per CDR3 protein. The repertoire has more than 850,000 distinct CDR3 sequences, approximately 19% of them found once; the top ten carry 6%. Sequencing was done on a sample of blood, either unsorted or a sorted T cell fraction (not recorded which). These receptors were obtained from a human donor who was either an allogeneic HSCT recipient or a stem cell or donor lymphocyte infusion donor (not recorded which). It is not recorded whose cells these are; they may come from a transplant donor. Both conserved end residues are part of each CDR3. The D gene is left open where the match is weak. Clone size is not always given. Where it is, it says once, few, many or a class for expanded clones.

clone_size: few; d_call: -; j_call: TRBJ1-4; v_call: TRBV25-1; cdr3_aa: CASSERIFSGDGGKLFF; cdr3_nt: TGTGCCAGCAGTGAACGAATCTTCTCCGGGGACGGGGGAAAACTGTTTTTT
clone_size: -; d_call: TRBD1; j_call: TRBJ2-1; v_call: TRBV5-1; cdr3_aa: CASSSPHHRGIGSSYNEQFF; cdr3_nt: TGCGCCAGCAGCTCCCCCCATCACAGGGGCATAGGTAGCTCCTACAATGAGCAGTTCTTC
clone_size: many; d_call: -; j_call: TRBJ1-3; v_call: TRBV12-3/TRBV12-4; cdr3_aa: CASSGGGVGNTIYF; cdr3_nt: TGTGCCAGCAGTGGAGGAGGAGTCGGAAACACCATATATTTT
clone_size: -; d_call: -; j_call: TRBJ2-1; v_call: TRBV20-1; cdr3_aa: CSAPRQGGSYNEQFF; cdr3_nt: TGCAGTGCTCCCAGACAGGGAGGGTCCTACAATGAGCAGTTCTTC
clone_size: -; d_call: -; j_call: TRBJ1-2; v_call: TRBV4-3; cdr3_aa: CASSQDRGAPYGYTF; cdr3_nt: TGCGCCAGCAGCCAAGATCGAGGGGCCCCCTATGGCTACACCTTC
clone_size: many; d_call: -; j_call: TRBJ2-7; v_call: TRBV5-6; cdr3_aa: CASSGDYEQYF; cdr3_nt: TGTGCCAGCAGTGGTGACTACGAGCAGTACTTC
clone_size: few; d_call: -; j_call: TRBJ1-6; v_call: TRBV12-3/TRBV12-4; cdr3_aa: CASSRLGGSPLHF; cdr3_nt: TGTGCCAGCAGTAGATTGGGTGGGTCACCCCTCCACTTT
clone_size: few; d_call: TRBD2; j_call: TRBJ2-1; v_call: TRBV11-2; cdr3_aa: CASSLEVSGGVSYNEQFF; cdr3_nt: TGTGCCAGCAGCTTAGAGGTTAGCGGGGGCGTCTCCTACAATGAGCAGTTCTTC
clone_size: few; d_call: TRBD1; j_call: TRBJ2-7; v_call: TRBV11-2; cdr3_aa: CASSSGQGIASFSYEQYF; cdr3_nt: TGTGCCAGCAGCTCGGGACAGGGAATTGCTAGCTTTTCCTACGAGCAGTACTTC
clone_size: -; d_call: -; j_call: TRBJ1-6; v_call: TRBV6-1; cdr3_aa: CASSLPGSYNSPLHF; cdr3_nt: TGTGCCAGCAGCCTCCCGGGGTCCTATAATTCACCCCTCCACTTT
clone_size: -; d_call: TRBD1; j_call: TRBJ2-1; v_call: TRBV27; cdr3_aa: CASSLSRTGGNEQFF; cdr3_nt: TGTGCCAGCAGTTTATCCCGGACAGGGGGGAATGAGCAGTTCTTC
clone_size: -; d_call: TRBD1; j_call: TRBJ2-1; v_call: TRBV9; cdr3_aa: CASSNRDRVNEQFF; cdr3_nt: TGTGCCAGCAGCAACCGGGACAGGGTGAATGAGCAGTTCTTC
clone_size: few; d_call: TRBD2; j_call: TRBJ2-7; v_call: TRBV27; cdr3_aa: CASSLSGLAGGKGYEQYF; cdr3_nt: TGTGCCAGCAGTTTATCCGGACTAGCGGGAGGGAAGGGCTACGAGCAGTACTTC
clone_size: few; d_call: -; j_call: TRBJ1-1; v_call: TRBV12-3/TRBV12-4; cdr3_aa: CASSPTPGGTEAFF; cdr3_nt: TGTGCCAGCAGCCCCACTCCTGGGGGCACTGAAGCTTTCTTT
clone_size: few; d_call: TRBD2; j_call: TRBJ2-3; v_call: TRBV7-3; cdr3_aa: CASSKGAGALTDTQYF; cdr3_nt: TGTGCCAGCAGCAAAGGAGCGGGGGCCCTCACAGATACGCAGTATTTT
clone_size: -; d_call: -; j_call: TRBJ2-3; v_call: TRBV1; cdr3_aa: CTSSQDPAVLSTDTQYF; cdr3_nt: TGCACCAGCAGCCAAGATCCAGCGGTCCTCTCCACAGATACGCAGTATTTT
clone_size: -; d_call: -; j_call: TRBJ2-2; v_call: TRBV12-3/TRBV12-4; cdr3_aa: CASSTRRGSTGELFF; cdr3_nt: TGTGCCAGCAGTACCCGACGCGGCAGCACCGGGGAGCTGTTTTTT
clone_size: few; d_call: -; j_call: TRBJ1-2; v_call: TRBV12-5; cdr3_aa: CASGPLGGPGGYTF; cdr3_nt: TGTGCTAGTGGCCCCCTTGGGGGCCCGGGGGGCTACACCTTC
clone_size: -; d_call: -; j_call: TRBJ2-7; v_call: TRBV20-1; cdr3_aa: CSARDRAGLYEQYF; cdr3_nt: TGCAGTGCTAGAGATAGGGCAGGCCTTTACGAGCAGTACTTC
clone_size: many; d_call: -; j_call: TRBJ2-7; v_call: TRBV20-1; cdr3_aa: CSAPLNPRYEQYF; cdr3_nt: TGCAGTGCTCCACTTAATCCCCGCTACGAGCAGTACTTC
clone_size: -; d_call: TRBD2; j_call: TRBJ2-3; v_call: TRBV5-1; cdr3_aa: CASSPPGLAGGADTQYF; cdr3_nt: TGCGCCAGCAGCCCACCGGGACTAGCGGGGGGTGCAGATACGCAGTATTTT
clone_size: few; d_call: -; j_call: TRBJ2-3; v_call: TRBV12-3/TRBV12-4; cdr3_aa: CASSFRSHTDTQYF; cdr3_nt: TGTGCCAGCAGTTTCCGCTCGCACACAGATACGCAGTATTTT
clone_size: -; d_call: TRBD1; j_call: TRBJ1-2; v_call: TRBV7-2; cdr3_aa: CASSLRLGQGVNYGYTF; cdr3_nt: TGTGCCAGCAGCTTAAGGCTCGGACAGGGGGTTAACTATGGCTACACCTTC
clone_size: few; d_call: -; j_call: TRBJ2-2; v_call: TRBV6-1; cdr3_aa: CASIPGTGSNTGELFF; cdr3_nt: TGTGCCAGCATCCCAGGAACAGGGAGTAACACCGGGGAGCTGTTTTTT
clone_size: few; d_call: -; j_call: TRBJ2-7; v_call: TRBV7-9; cdr3_aa: CASSPLSTASYEQYF; cdr3_nt: TGTGCCAGCAGCCCCCTATCTACGGCTTCCTACGAGCAGTACTTC
clone_size: -; d_call: -; j_call: TRBJ1-2; v_call: TRBV5-1; cdr3_aa: CASSLQRGLNYGYTF; cdr3_nt: TGCGCCAGCAGCTTGCAACGCGGGCTTAACTATGGCTACACCTTC